This T cell receptor beta chain was sequenced for a study of blood T cell repertoires in COVID-19. Looking at the study overall: Samples came from the United States, Italy and Spain, spanning acute and convalescent COVID-19.

Measured with immunoSEQ multiplex PCR; TCRdb has only the in-frame clones, and not every one. Altogether 100,000 to 120,000 clones are present, around 86% being singletons, with the ten largest covering less than 45%. There are 15 residues in the CDR3. The germline CDR1 and CDR2 sequences are MNHEY and SVGAGI. V lost 3 bases, J lost 2 bases, and 5 bases stayed unmatched. Sequencing used peripheral blood. The chain has TRBV6-5 and TRBJ2-7; 9 positions match TRBD2. This TCR was recovered from a man aged 80 or over with acute or convalescent COVID-19. The CDR3, as DNA: TGTGCCAGCAGTTATACTAGCGGGCAGACCTACGAGCAGTACTTC. It is translated as CASSYTSGQTYEQYF.